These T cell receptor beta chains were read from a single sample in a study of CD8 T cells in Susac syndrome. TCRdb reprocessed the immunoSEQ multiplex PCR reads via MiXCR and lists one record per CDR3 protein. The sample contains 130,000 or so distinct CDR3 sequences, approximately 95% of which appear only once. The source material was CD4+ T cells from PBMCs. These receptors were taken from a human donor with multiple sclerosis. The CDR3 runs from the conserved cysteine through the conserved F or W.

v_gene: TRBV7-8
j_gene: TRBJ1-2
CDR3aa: CASSPSGGGPYGYTF

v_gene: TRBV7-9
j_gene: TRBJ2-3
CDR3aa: CASSLEGGRDTDTQYF

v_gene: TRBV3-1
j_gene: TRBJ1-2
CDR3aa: CASSQRTGGSYGYTF

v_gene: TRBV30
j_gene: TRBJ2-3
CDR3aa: CAWSVRGADTQYF

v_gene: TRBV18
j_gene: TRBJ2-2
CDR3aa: CASSLAGRTGELFF

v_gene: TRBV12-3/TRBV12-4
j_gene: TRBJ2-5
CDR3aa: CASSLGRLAETQYF

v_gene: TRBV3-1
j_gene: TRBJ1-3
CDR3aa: CASSLPGRSSGNTIYF

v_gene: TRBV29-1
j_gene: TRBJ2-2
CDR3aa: CSVDRANTGELFF

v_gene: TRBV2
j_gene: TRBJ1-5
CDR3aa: CASSLQGVGQPQHF

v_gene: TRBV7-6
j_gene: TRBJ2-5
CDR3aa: CASSLGTGRETQYF

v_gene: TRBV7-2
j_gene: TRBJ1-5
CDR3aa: CASGPDRRNQPQHF

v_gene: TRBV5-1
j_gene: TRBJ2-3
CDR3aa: CASSSSGSAFDTQYF

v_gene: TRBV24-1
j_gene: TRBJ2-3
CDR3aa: CATSDHRGQSTDTQYF

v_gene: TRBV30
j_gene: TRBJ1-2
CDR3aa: CAWAQGARGYTF

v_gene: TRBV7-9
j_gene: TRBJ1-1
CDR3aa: CASTPRGRSNEAFF

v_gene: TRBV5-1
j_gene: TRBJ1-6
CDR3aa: CASSLQTTGAGGYSPLHF

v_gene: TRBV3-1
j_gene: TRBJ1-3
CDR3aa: CASSPGGGVGSGNTIYF

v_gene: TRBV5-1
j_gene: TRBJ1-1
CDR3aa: CASSPHLDKLNTEAFF

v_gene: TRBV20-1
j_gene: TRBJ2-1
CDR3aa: CSARVIQGALNNEQFF

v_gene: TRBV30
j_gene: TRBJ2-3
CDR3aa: CAWRTGASTDTQYF

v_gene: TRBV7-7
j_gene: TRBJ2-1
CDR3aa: CASSLGTRSGEQFF

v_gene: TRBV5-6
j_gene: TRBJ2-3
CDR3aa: CASSSQRGTQYF

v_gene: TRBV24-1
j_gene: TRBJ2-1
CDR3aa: CATSDTQGGSYNEQFF

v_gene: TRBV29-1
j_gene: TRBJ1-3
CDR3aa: CSVAFTGNTIYF

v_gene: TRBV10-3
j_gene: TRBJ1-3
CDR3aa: CAISPLGGSGNTIYF

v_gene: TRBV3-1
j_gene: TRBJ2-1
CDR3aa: CASSQGAGGSYNEQFF

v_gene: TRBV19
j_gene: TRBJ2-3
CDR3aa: CASSPAGVRTDTQYF

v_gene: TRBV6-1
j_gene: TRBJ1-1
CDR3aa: CASSEMGQGASTEAFF

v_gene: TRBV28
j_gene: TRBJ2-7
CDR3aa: CASASGSYEQYF

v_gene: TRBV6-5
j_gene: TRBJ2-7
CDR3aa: CASSYVNEQYF

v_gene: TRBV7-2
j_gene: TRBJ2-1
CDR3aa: CASSGTRWAGVDEQFF

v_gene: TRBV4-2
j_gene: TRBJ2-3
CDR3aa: CASSQDILAGSTDTQYF

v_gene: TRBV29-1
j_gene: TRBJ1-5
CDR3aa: CSAIYSNQPQHF

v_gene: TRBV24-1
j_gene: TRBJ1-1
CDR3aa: CATRSRVPYTEAFF

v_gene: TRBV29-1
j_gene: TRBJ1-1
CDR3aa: CSVSASNTEAFF

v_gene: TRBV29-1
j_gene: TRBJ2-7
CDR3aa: CSVVQGIDEQYF

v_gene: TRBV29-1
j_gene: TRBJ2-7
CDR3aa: CSVLLPGQDIYEQYF

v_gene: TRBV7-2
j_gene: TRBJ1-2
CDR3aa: CASRLGLLNYGYTF

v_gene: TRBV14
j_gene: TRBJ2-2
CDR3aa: CASSQDLAANTGELFF

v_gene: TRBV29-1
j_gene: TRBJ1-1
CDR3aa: CSVVAGRGEAFF

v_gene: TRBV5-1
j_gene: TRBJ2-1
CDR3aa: CASSPGRVNEQFF

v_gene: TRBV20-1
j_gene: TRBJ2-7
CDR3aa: CSASLLSRLAGGGLGEQYF

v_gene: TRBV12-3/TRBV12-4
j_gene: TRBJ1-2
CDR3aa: CASSLEQGYGYTF

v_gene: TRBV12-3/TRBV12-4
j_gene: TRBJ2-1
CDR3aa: CASSTGGTQQFF

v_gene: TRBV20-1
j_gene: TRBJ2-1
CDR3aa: CSAVQAGTTLSSYNEQFF

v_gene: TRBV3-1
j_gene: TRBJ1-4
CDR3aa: CASSQERGGNEKLFF

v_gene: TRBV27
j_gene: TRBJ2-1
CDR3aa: CASRETYPLEQFF

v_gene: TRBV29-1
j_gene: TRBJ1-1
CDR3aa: CSVEPTGEMGAFF

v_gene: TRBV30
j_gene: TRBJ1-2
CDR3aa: CAWSVRRQVVNTF

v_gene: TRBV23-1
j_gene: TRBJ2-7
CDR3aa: CASSQYGDRDYSEQYF

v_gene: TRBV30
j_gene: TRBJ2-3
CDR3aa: CAWSGGGAENTQYF

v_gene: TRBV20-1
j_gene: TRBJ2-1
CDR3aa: CSARAGYNEQFF